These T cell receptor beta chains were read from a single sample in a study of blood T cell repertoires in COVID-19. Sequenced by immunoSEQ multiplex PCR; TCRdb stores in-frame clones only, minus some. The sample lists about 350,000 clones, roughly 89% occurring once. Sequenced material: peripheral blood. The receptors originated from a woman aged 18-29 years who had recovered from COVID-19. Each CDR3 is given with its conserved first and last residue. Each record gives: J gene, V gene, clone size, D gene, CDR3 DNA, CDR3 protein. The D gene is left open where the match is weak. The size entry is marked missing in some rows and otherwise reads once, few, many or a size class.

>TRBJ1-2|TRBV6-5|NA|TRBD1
TGTGCCAGCAGTACAGGGGGCTATGGCTACACCTTC
CASSTGGYGYTF
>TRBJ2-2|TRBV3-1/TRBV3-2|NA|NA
TGTGCCAGCAGCCGTAGGGGACTGTTGACCGGGGAGCTGTTTTTT
CASSRRGLLTGELFF
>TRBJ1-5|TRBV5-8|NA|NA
TGTGCCAGCAGCTTGGGAGGGATTTCTTATCAGCCCCAGCATTTT
CASSLGGISYQPQHF
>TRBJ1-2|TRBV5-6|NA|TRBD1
TGTGCCAGCAGGAAACAGGGGGCGTACTATGGCTACACCTTC
CASRKQGAYYGYTF
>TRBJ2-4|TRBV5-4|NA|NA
TGTGCCAGCAGCTTGAACTCCGGGAGTCCCAAAAACATTCAGTACTTC
CASSLNSGSPKNIQYF
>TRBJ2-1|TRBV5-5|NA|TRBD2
TGTGCCAGCAGCTTTACGATGGGAGGGACGGGTGAGCAGTTCTTC
CASSFTMGGTGEQFF
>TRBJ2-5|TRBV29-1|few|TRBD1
TGCAGCGTGGGACAGGGTTTTGACCAAGAGACCCAGTACTTC
CSVGQGFDQETQYF
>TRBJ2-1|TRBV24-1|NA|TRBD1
TGTGCCACCAGTGAGGGGACAGGGAATTGGAATGAGCAGTTCTTC
CATSEGTGNWNEQFF
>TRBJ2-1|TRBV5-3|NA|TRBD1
TGTGCCAGAAGCTTGGACAGGGTGGGACAGGGTCCGAATGAGCAGTTCTTC
CARSLDRVGQGPNEQFF
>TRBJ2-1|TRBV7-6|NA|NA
TGTGCCAGCAGCCTGAGTCATAGCGGAGGCCGCCGGAATGAGCAGTTCTTC
CASSLSHSGGRRNEQFF
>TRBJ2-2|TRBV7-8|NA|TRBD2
TGTGCCAGCAGCTTGGATAGCGGGAGGGTGAACACCGGGGAGCTGTTTTTT
CASSLDSGRVNTGELFF
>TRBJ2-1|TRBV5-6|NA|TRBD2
TGTGCCAGCAGCCGAGAGAGGATACGGGACTATTACAATGAGCAGTTCTTC
CASSRERIRDYYNEQFF
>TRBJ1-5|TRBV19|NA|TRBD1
TGTGCCAGTAGTACGGGACAGGGACCGTATAGCAATCAGCCCCAGCATTTT
CASSTGQGPYSNQPQHF
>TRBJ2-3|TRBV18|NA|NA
TGTGCCAGCTCACCAGGGCAGATAGTCACAGATACGCAGTATTTT
CASSPGQIVTDTQYF
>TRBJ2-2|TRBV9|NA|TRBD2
TGTGCCAGCAGCGTATCTAGCGGGAGGGAAAACACCGGGGAGCTGTTTTTT
CASSVSSGRENTGELFF
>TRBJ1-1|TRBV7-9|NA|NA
TGTGCCAGCAGCTTAGCGAGATTGAACACTGAAGCTTTCTTT
CASSLARLNTEAFF
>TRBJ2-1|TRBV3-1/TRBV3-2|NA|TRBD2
TGTGCCAGCAGCCCTCCGGGACTAGCGGGAGGTAATGAGCAGTTCTTC
CASSPPGLAGGNEQFF
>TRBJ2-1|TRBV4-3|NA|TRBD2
TGCGCCAGCAGCCAAGAGACCGGGACTAGTTATAATGAGCAGTTCTTC
CASSQETGTSYNEQFF
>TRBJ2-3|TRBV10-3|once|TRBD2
TGTGCCATCAGTGAAAAAGGACTAGCGGGAGGGGCCATGGATACGCAGTATTTT
CAISEKGLAGGAMDTQYF
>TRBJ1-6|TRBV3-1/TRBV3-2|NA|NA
TGTGCCAGCAGCCAAGAGTCGAGGGATTATTTCCCTAATTCACCCCTCCACTTT
CASSQESRDYFPNSPLHF
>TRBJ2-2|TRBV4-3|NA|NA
TGCGCCAGCAGCCAGATACAGGGACGAATCGGGGAGCTGTTTTTT
CASSQIQGRIGELFF
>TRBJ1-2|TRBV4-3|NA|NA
TGCGCCAGCAGCCCCGACACCGGGACTGCGGCATATGGCTACACCTTC
CASSPDTGTAAYGYTF
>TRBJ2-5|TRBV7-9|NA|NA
TGTGCCAGCAGCTTAGGCACAGGGTACCAAGAGACCCAGTACTTC
CASSLGTGYQETQYF
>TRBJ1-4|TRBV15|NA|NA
TGTGCCACCAGCTCAAAGTCGAGGTTAACTAATGAAAAACTGTTTTTT
CATSSKSRLTNEKLFF
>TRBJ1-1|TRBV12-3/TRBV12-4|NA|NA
TGTGCCAGCAGTTTGAACAGAAACACTGAAGCTTTCTTT
CASSLNRNTEAFF
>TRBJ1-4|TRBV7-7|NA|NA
TGTGCCAGCAGCTCCAACACGAGGGAAAAACTGTTTTTT
CASSSNTREKLFF
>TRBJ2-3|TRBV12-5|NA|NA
TGTGCTAGTGGTTTGGAAGGTATAGAGGGACTCACAGATACGCAGTATTTT
CASGLEGIEGLTDTQYF
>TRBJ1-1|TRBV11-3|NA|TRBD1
TGTGCCAGCAGCCCACAGACAGGGGTGAACACTGAAGCTTTCTTT
CASSPQTGVNTEAFF
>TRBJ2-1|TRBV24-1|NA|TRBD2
TGTGCCACCAGTGACCCGGGGACTAGCGGGACAAAGCAGTTCTTC
CATSDPGTSGTKQFF
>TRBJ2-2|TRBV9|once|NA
TGTGCCAGCAGCGTAGGACTCAGGGGTAGCACCGGGGAGCTGTTTTTT
CASSVGLRGSTGELFF
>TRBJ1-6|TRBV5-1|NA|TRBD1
TGCGCCAGCAGCACGAAGACAGGGTTTAATTCACCCCTCCACTTT
CASSTKTGFNSPLHF
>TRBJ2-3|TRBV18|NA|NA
TGTGCCAGCTCACCACCAACACGTAGCACAGATACGCAGTATTTT
CASSPPTRSTDTQYF
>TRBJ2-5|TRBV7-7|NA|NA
TGTGCCAGCAGCTTAGGGAGGGGAGAGACCCAGTACTTC
CASSLGRGETQYF
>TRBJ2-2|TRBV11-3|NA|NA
TGTGCCAGCAGCTTATTAGGGGAGCTGTTTTTT
CASSLLGELFF
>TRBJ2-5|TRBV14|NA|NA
TGTGCCAGCAGCCAAGATCCTTTGGAGACCCAGTACTTC
CASSQDPLETQYF
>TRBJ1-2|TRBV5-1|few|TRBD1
TGCGCCAGCAGGGCCGGGACAGGGGGTTGGGATGGCTACACCTTC
CASRAGTGGWDGYTF
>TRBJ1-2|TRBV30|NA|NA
TGTGCCTGGAGACAGGGCGATGGCTACACCTTC
CAWRQGDGYTF
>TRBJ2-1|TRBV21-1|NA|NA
TGTGCCAGCAGCAAACGTGGTCTAGCCCACAATGAGCAGTTCTTC
CASSKRGLAHNEQFF
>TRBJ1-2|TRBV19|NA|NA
TGTGCCAGTAGTATAGAACAGGGATTTAACTATGGCTACACCTTC
CASSIEQGFNYGYTF
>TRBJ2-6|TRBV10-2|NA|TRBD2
TGCGCCAGCAGCCTAAATTTAGCGGGAGGGTGGAATGGGGCCAACGTCCTGACTTTC
CASSLNLAGGWNGANVLTF
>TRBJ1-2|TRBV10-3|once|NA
TGTGCCATCAGCGCAGCGCTTAACTATGGCTACACCTTC
CAISAALNYGYTF
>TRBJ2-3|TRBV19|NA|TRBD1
TGTGCCAGTAGTATGGGACAGACCCGCAGGGATACGCAGTATTTT
CASSMGQTRRDTQYF
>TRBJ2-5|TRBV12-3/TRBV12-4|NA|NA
TGTGCCAGCAGTTCGGGAGAGACCCAGTACTTC
CASSSGETQYF
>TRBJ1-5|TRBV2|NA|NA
TGTGCCAGCAGTGATCTTCTTACGACACCCAATCAGCCCCAGCATTTT
CASSDLLTTPNQPQHF
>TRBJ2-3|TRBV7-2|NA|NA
TGTGCCAGCAGCTTCCTCGTCTCAGATACGCAGTATTTT
CASSFLVSDTQYF
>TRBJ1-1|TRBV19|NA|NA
TGTGCCAGTAGTATACAGGGACTCCGAGCTTTCTTT
CASSIQGLRAFF
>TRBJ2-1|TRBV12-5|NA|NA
TGTGCTAGTGGTATTCAGGGTTTCGGTGAGCAGTTCTTC
CASGIQGFGEQFF
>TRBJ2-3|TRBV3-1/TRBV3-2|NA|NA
TGTGCCAGCAGCCAAGATCGACAGGCCACAGATACGCAGTATTTT
CASSQDRQATDTQYF
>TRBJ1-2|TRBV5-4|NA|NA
TGTGCCAGCAGCGGCCCGGACATGCGGGGCTACACCTTC
CASSGPDMRGYTF